The T cell receptor beta chain described here comes from a study of regulatory T cells in long-lasting Graves disease. With iRepertoire HTBI primers and Arm-PCR of CDR3 regions, TCR beta libraries were built. TCRdb re-analysed the multiplex PCR reads in MiXCR, keeping a single row per CDR3 protein. This table has about 220,000 distinct CDR3 sequences, around 20% appearing once. As to time point: newly diagnosed GD, antithyroid drugs for less than 3 months. RNA isolated from PBMCs was used to make the TCR library. Looked up from germline, CDR1 is LNHNV and CDR2 is YYDKDF (reference sequence). The CDR3 covers 13 residues. Trimming shortened V by 4 bases and J by 5 bases, and 9 bases separated the two germline ends. This clonotype was counted ten times or more.

The chain has TRBV15 and TRBJ2-1; D is unresolved. The source of this sequence is a female donor with Graves disease. Sequences were derived from peripheral blood mononuclear cells (PBMCs), sampled at new diagnosis, from a patient treated with antithyroid drugs. CDR3 nucleotides: TGTGCCACCAGCAAAAACCGGAACAATGAGCAGTTCTTC. It translates to CATSKNRNNEQFF.